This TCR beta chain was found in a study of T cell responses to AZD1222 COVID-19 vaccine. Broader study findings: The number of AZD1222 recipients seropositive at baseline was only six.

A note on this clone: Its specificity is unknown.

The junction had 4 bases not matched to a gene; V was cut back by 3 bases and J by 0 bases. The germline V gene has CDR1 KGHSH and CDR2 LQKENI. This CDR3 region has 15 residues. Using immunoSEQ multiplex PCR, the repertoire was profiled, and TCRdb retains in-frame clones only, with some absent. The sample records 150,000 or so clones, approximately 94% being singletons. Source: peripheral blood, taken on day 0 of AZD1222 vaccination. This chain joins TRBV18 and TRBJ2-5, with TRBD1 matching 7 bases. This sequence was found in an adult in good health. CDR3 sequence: CASSPAGTDQETQYF. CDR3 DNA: TGTGCCAGCTCACCCGCCGGGACAGACCAAGAGACCCAGTACTTC.